This T cell receptor (beta chain) was found in a study of OX40 agonist ivuxolimab in advanced cancers. Findings of the study overall: CD4+ and CD8+ blood T cells expanded clonally by week 6 at 0.1 to 3.0 mg/kg. On average, CD8+ T cells had more expanded clones than CD4+.

On this clone itself: Its antigen remains unknown.

This table comes from immunoSEQ multiplex PCR, and its TCRdb copy is limited to in-frame clones, with some not included. The table lists about 54,000 clones, roughly nine tenths of them singletons. With autoimmune disease history or systemic immunosuppression, patients were excluded. The CDR3 runs 14 residues. Germline V gene sequence: CDR1 MNHEY, CDR2 SVGAGI. Deletions cut 4 bases from V and 3 bases from J, with 10 bases between. The sequences come from CD4+ or CD8+ T cells sorted from blood, collected in a trial of the OX40 agonist ivuxolimab. The receptor comes from an adult with an advanced solid tumor such as melanoma, head and neck, liver or kidney cancer. J is TRBJ1-3 and V is TRBV6-5, with D perhaps TRBD1 (5 bases). The CDR3 loop is CASSLTGGGNTIYF. DNA of the CDR3: TGTGCCAGCAGTTTAACTGGGGGTGGAAACACCATATATTTT.